A selection of T cell receptor beta chains follows, all from one sample in a study of CD8+ T cells in alopecia areata. TCRdb's copy holds only in-frame clones and misses some; the assay was immunoSEQ multiplex PCR. The repertoire has 160,000 or so clones, around 71% of them found once; the top ten carry about 0.94%. The starting material was CD4+ T cells sorted from blood, obtained at week 4, from a patient treated with tofacitinib. The receptors originated from a human donor with alopecia areata. The CDR3 runs from the conserved cysteine through the conserved F or W. Each record gives: J gene, clone size, V gene, D gene, CDR3 protein, CDR3 DNA. A D gene is named only where the DNA matches it firmly. Clone sizes are given selectively: once, few, many, or a class where the clone is expanded.

TRBJ1-2 | . | TRBV7-2 | . | CASSLGTSYGYTF | TGTGCCAGCAGCCTCGGGACAAGCTATGGCTACACCTTC
TRBJ1-1 | . | TRBV18 | . | CASSPIGARGGSVTEAFF | TGTGCCAGCTCACCCATAGGGGCGCGGGGAGGCTCGGTCACTGAAGCTTTCTTT
TRBJ2-5 | . | TRBV4-2 | . | CASRRDLQETQYF | TGTGCCAGCCGCCGGGACTTACAAGAGACCCAGTACTTC
TRBJ1-2 | . | TRBV6-5 | . | CASSRLPGGLYGYTF | TGTGCCAGCAGCCGACTGCCGGGGGGGCTCTATGGCTACACCTTC
TRBJ1-1 | . | TRBV7-9 | . | CASSLGGLDTEAFF | TGTGCCAGCAGCTTAGGGGGGTTGGACACTGAAGCTTTCTTT
TRBJ1-1 | . | TRBV2 | TRBD1 | CASKQGGVMNTEAFF | TGTGCCAGCAAACAGGGGGGCGTCATGAACACTGAAGCTTTCTTT
TRBJ2-3 | . | TRBV27 | TRBD1 | CASSLGTAADTQYF | TGTGCCAGCAGTTTAGGGACAGCAGCAGATACGCAGTATTTT
TRBJ2-7 | few | TRBV10-3 | TRBD1 | CAIKRQGGDEQYF | TGTGCCATCAAGCGACAGGGGGGGGACGAGCAGTACTTC
TRBJ2-3 | many | TRBV18 | . | CASSPDWLDTQYF | TGTGCCAGCTCACCGGACTGGCTGGATACGCAGTATTTT
TRBJ2-3 | . | TRBV27 | . | CASSPTTPLSGTDTQYF | TGTGCCAGCAGCCCGACTACTCCCCTTTCTGGCACAGATACGCAGTATTTT
TRBJ1-1 | . | TRBV29-1 | TRBD1 | CSARQGFAAFF | TGCAGCGCCAGACAGGGGTTCGCGGCTTTCTTT
TRBJ1-4 | . | TRBV5-6 | . | CASSGWGVGNEKLFF | TGTGCCAGCAGCGGTTGGGGCGTAGGTAATGAAAAACTGTTTTTT
TRBJ1-6 | . | TRBV27 | . | CASSLSNRAPNSPLHF | TGTGCCAGCAGTCTCTCTAATAGGGCACCTAATTCACCCCTCCACTTT
TRBJ2-5 | . | TRBV5-4 | . | CASSLGSLASQETQYF | TGTGCCAGCAGCTTGGGGTCACTAGCATCCCAAGAGACCCAGTACTTC
TRBJ2-1 | . | TRBV7-3 | TRBD2 | CASSLRLAGHNEQFF | TGTGCCAGCAGCCTCCGACTAGCGGGGCACAATGAGCAGTTCTTC
TRBJ2-7 | . | TRBV12-5 | . | CASGQSNRISYEQYF | TGTGCTAGTGGTCAGTCAAACAGGATTTCCTACGAGCAGTACTTC